These 18 T cell receptor beta chains originate from one sample sequenced in a study of vaccination effects on CD4 cells after COVID-19 (dated by TCRdb to between 2021 and 2023). The ViraFEST assay stimulated PBMC with viral peptide pools and then used TCR sequencing to identify antigen-specific CD4+ T cell clonotypes by expansion. After more than 9 days of culture, CD4+ T cells were isolated with the EasySep CD4+ T cell isolation kit. Negative nucleocapsid antibody results before and after vaccination confirmed that the healthy vaccine recipients had no prior SARS-CoV-2 infection. Preparation of the library involved the immunoSEQ multiplex PCR assay. The table comes from immuneACCESS by way of TCRdb, which keeps in-frame sequences with V and J called. Part of the clones is missing from these tables; in studies checked, under half for an unresolved V gene and the rest for unknown reasons. The sample table contains some 68,000 clones; only one count was recorded for around 72% of them. The ten most abundant clones make up approximately 4.3% of the sample.

Antigens for these TCRs are unknown. Here the sequenced sample was CD4+ T cells from PBMCs cultured with HCoV-OC43 spike peptides, taken before COVID-19 vaccination. The cell subset or site tag for this specimen amounts to: HCoV-OC43 spike overlapping peptide pool stimulation. These receptor sequences come from a human donor who received a COVID-19 vaccine.

The chain joins TRBV5-1 to TRBJ1-5; D unclear. V was pared by 5 bases and J by 4 bases, with 13 bases between. Per germline, CDR1 SGHRS and CDR2 YFSETQ. This CDR3 is 14 amino acids long. CDR3 sequence (DNA): TGCGCCAGCAGTATGGACTCTATAAATCAGCCCCAGCATTTT. It specifies CASSMDSINQPQHF.

In nucleotides, the CDR3 is TGCGCCAGCAGCGTAGGGACAGGGGGTTTCAATCAGCCCCAGCATTTT. This encodes CASSVGTGGFNQPQHF. The rearrangement joins TRBV5-1 to TRBJ1-5; TRBD1 agrees at 11 bases. The junction had 6 bases not matched to a gene; V was cut back by 4 bases and J by 3 bases. In germline, CDR1 is SGHRS, CDR2 YFSETQ. The CDR3 totals 16 residues. Variable domain in full (rest from reference TRBV5-1 and TRBJ1-5): KAGVTQTPRYLIKTRGQQVTLSCSPISGHRSVSWYQQTPGQGLQFLFEYFSETQRNKGNFPGRFSGRQFSNSRSEMNVSTLELGDSALYLCASSVGTGGFNQPQHFGDGTRLSIL.

The rearrangement links TRBV11-2 to TRBJ2-7; D is uncertain. This CDR3 has 12 amino acids. The V end lost 0 bases, the J end lost 13 bases, and 13 bases lay between the germline ends. CDR1 is SGHAT, CDR2 FQNNGV, per germline. The CDR3 sequence is CASSLEGTAFYV. The CDR3 coding sequence is TGTGCCAGCAGCTTAGAGGGAACAGCCTTTTACGTC.

The rearrangement joins TRBV4-2 to TRBJ2-1; D is uncertain. Germline V CDR1 and CDR2: LGHNA, YNFKEQ. The CDR3 length is 12 residues. Trimming left V 4 bases short and J 10 bases short, with 11 bases between. CDR3: CASSPRVGEQFF. The CDR3 nucleotides read TGTGCCAGCAGCCCCCGAGTTGGCGAGCAGTTCTTC.

V usage is TRBV7-3 and J usage is TRBJ1-1; TRBD1 is a possible D gene (5 bases). CDR1 is SGHTA and CDR2 is FQGTGA in the germline V gene. This CDR3 region has 14 residues. Trimming cost V 0 bases and J 5 bases, with 10 bases left between them. In DNA, the CDR3 is TGTGCCAGCAGCTTAACTCCAGGGTTTACTGAAGCTTTCTTT. It translates to CASSLTPGFTEAFF.

This clone was seen only a few times. This chain joins TRBV11-2 and TRBJ1-3; D is ambiguous. CDR1 is SGHAT, CDR2 FQNNGV, per germline. Trimming took 4 bases from V and 0 from J, leaving 4 bases between them. The CDR3 spans 13 residues. The CDR3 DNA reads as TGTGCCAGCAGCTCGAACTCTGGAAACACCATATATTTT. Translation: CASSSNSGNTIYF.

This chain uses TRBV18 with TRBJ1-1; the D is unclear. The CDR3 length is 14 residues. Germline lookup yields CDR1 KGHSH and CDR2 LQKENI. The V and J ends lost 1 base and 1 base respectively, with 7 bases between them. The CDR3 loop is CASSPLDTNTEAFF. CDR3 nucleotides: TGTGCCAGCTCACCACTCGACACGAACACTGAAGCTTTCTTT.

This sequence joins TRBV2 and TRBJ2-5; a possible D gene is TRBD2 (6 bases). Germline V lookup: CDR1 SNHLY, CDR2 FYNNEI. This CDR3 has 14 amino acids. The ends were cut back, 6 bases at V and 3 bases at J, with 14 bases in the middle. The CDR3 nucleotides read TGTGCCAGCAGCGGCGGGACTTTTAAAGAGACCCAGTACTTC. This codes for CASSGGTFKETQYF.

The chain has TRBV6-2 or TRBV6-3 and TRBJ2-7; perhaps TRBD1 as D (5 bases). Germline V gene lookup returns CDR1 MNHEY and CDR2 SVGEGT. V was pared by 2 bases and J by 6 bases, with 8 bases between. The CDR3 sequence is 12 residues long. CDR3 DNA: TGTGCCAGCAGTTACGCAGGGCCCGAGCAGTACGTC. Its translation: CASSYAGPEQYV.

The genes are TRBV24-1 and TRBJ2-5; D call uncertain. The V end was cut by 3 bases, the J end by 1 base, with 14 bases between. Germline-derived CDR1 and CDR2 are KGHDR and SFDVKD. This CDR3 is built from 16 residues. The CDR3 here is CATSDPAASFQETQYF. CDR3 sequence (DNA): TGTGCCACCAGTGATCCGGCAGCGAGTTTCCAAGAGACCCAGTACTTC.

The chain couples TRBV6-5 to TRBJ2-7, with D possibly TRBD1 on 6 matching bases. With 6 bases removed from V and 2 bases from J, the gap between germline ends came to 11 bases. The CDR3 is 13 amino acids. Germline CDR1 reads MNHEY; CDR2 reads SVGAGI. CDR3 region: CASSETGAYEQYV. DNA of the CDR3: TGTGCCAGCAGCGAGACAGGAGCCTACGAGCAGTACGTC.

The rearrangement uses TRBV6-5 and TRBJ1-6, with D unclear. Trimming pared 0 bases from V and 6 bases from J, leaving 9 bases between. There are 15 residues in the CDR3. Germline V CDR1 and CDR2: MNHEY, SVGAGI. DNA for the CDR3: TGTGCCAGCAGTTACTCGAGATTTGGTAATTCACCCCTCCACTTT. Protein product: CASSYSRFGNSPLHF.

The chain carries TRBV19 and TRBJ2-1; TRBD2 matches 13 bases. Unmatched junction bases numbered 2, after V lost 4 bases and J lost 2 bases. CDR1 is LNHDA, CDR2 SQIVND, per germline (reference sequence). CDR3 length: 16 amino acids. The CDR3 region is CASSSTSGGAYNEQFF. Here the CDR3 DNA reads TGTGCCAGTAGTAGCACTAGCGGGGGGGCCTACAATGAGCAGTTCTTC.

The chain carries TRBV18 and TRBJ2-2; D remains ambiguous. Germline V CDR1 and CDR2: KGHSH, LQKENI. Deletions cut 4 bases from V and 1 base from J, with 10 bases between. The CDR3 covers 15 residues. The CDR3 DNA is TGTGCCAGCTCACAGAGGACGGGGAACACCGGGGAGCTGTTTTTT. It specifies CASSQRTGNTGELFF.

V usage is TRBV19 and J usage is TRBJ2-3; D is perhaps TRBD1 or TRBD2 (5 bases each). Between the trimmed V and J ends, which lost 1 base and 0 bases, there was a span of 14 bases. Looked up from germline, CDR1 is LNHDA and CDR2 is SQIVND (reference sequence). The CDR3 contains 17 residues. CDR3 region: CASSIGGYTPSTDTQYF. CDR3 DNA sequence: TGTGCCAGTAGTATAGGGGGGTACACCCCTAGCACAGATACGCAGTATTTT.

The V gene is TRBV7-2, the J gene TRBJ1-2; possible D gene TRBD1, 6 bases. CDR1 and CDR2 (germline): SGHTA, FQGNSA. The CDR3 totals 14 residues. The V and J ends lost 3 bases and 3 bases respectively, with 11 bases between them. CDR3 protein: CASSFPGQYYGYTF. Written as DNA, the CDR3 is TGTGCCAGCAGCTTCCCCGGACAGTACTATGGCTACACCTTC.

This rearrangement joins TRBV4-1 to TRBJ1-3; D is unresolved. CDR1 MGHRA and CDR2 YSYEKL come from the germline V gene. The CDR3 covers 15 residues. V was clipped by 2 bases and J by 2 bases, with 10 bases between them. The CDR3 DNA sequence: TGCGCCAGCAGCCAACTCGACTTAACTGGAAACACCATATATTTT. This codes for CASSQLDLTGNTIYF.

The chain links TRBV24-1 to TRBJ2-1; D is perhaps TRBD1 (5 bases). This CDR3 has 14 residues. Germline assignment: CDR1 KGHDR and CDR2 SFDVKD. V lost 2 bases and J 4 bases, leaving 8 bases between the germline ends. CDR3 sequence: CATSDSNRYNEQFF. CDR3 sequence (DNA): TGTGCCACCAGTGATTCGAACAGGTACAATGAGCAGTTCTTC.